Listed below are T cell receptor beta chains from one sample, sequenced in a study of shared clonotypes between healthy human individuals. Data came from immunoSEQ multiplex PCR; TCRdb stores just in-frame clones and leaves some out. The data contain roughly 890,000 clones, over 90% of them singletons. The sequencing input was naive CD8+ T cells sorted from blood. Source of these receptors: a man aged 25 to 40 in good health. The CDR3 runs from the conserved cysteine through the conserved F or W. D genes are given only for firm matches. Clone size is shown for a subset of rows, as once, few, many or a class of expanded clone.

NA,TRBV4-3,TRBD2,TRBJ2-1,CASSQRLAGGMVDEQFF,TGCGCCAGCAGCCAAAGACTAGCGGGAGGTATGGTTGATGAGCAGTTCTTC
NA,TRBV7-7,TRBD2,TRBJ2-7,CASSLGVAGERTYEQYF,TGTGCCAGCAGCCTCGGGGTGGCGGGAGAGAGGACCTACGAGCAGTACTTC
NA,TRBV7-9,NA,TRBJ2-7,CASSVYAGAYEQYF,TGTGCCAGCAGCGTCTATGCCGGAGCCTACGAGCAGTACTTC
NA,TRBV2,NA,TRBJ1-3,CASGGDTIYF,TGTGCCAGCGGGGGGGACACCATATATTTT
NA,TRBV30,NA,TRBJ1-1,CAWIQQLPMNTEAFF,TGTGCCTGGATTCAACAACTGCCGATGAACACTGAAGCTTTCTTT
NA,TRBV7-6,TRBD1,TRBJ2-6,CASSPGQALNSGANVLTF,TGTGCCAGCAGCCCCGGACAGGCGCTAAACTCTGGGGCCAACGTCCTGACTTTC
NA,TRBV5-5,NA,TRBJ1-1,CASTTMGTEAFF,TGTGCCAGCACCACCATGGGCACTGAAGCTTTCTTT
few,TRBV19,NA,TRBJ1-5,CASSIATAENQPQHF,TGTGCCAGTAGTATAGCGACGGCAGAAAATCAGCCCCAGCATTTT
once,TRBV10-3,NA,TRBJ2-1,CAISAPGSSNEQFF,TGTGCCATCAGTGCACCAGGGAGTAGCAATGAGCAGTTCTTC
NA,TRBV28,NA,TRBJ2-1,CASTTERIEQFF,TGTGCCAGCACCACAGAAAGGATTGAGCAGTTCTTC
NA,TRBV27,NA,TRBJ2-7,CASSAVSDTGTPWEQYF,TGTGCCAGCAGTGCCGTTTCTGACACCGGGACACCCTGGGAGCAGTACTTC
NA,TRBV4-3,NA,TRBJ2-1,CASSQDNDNEQFF,TGCGCCAGCAGCCAAGATAACGACAATGAGCAGTTCTTC
NA,TRBV11-3,TRBD2,TRBJ2-1,CASSSEREVNEQFF,TGTGCCAGCAGCTCGGAACGGGAGGTCAATGAGCAGTTCTTC
NA,TRBV19,TRBD2,TRBJ2-7,CASSMVLASYEQYF,TGTGCCAGTAGTATGGTACTAGCGTCCTACGAGCAGTACTTC
NA,TRBV7-9,NA,TRBJ2-5,CASSLFREETQYF,TGTGCCAGCAGCTTATTCAGGGAAGAGACCCAGTACTTC
NA,TRBV30,NA,TRBJ2-3,CAWSQGSGTDTQYF,TGTGCCTGGAGCCAAGGTTCGGGCACAGATACGCAGTATTTT
NA,TRBV6-6,TRBD2,TRBJ2-5,CASSQGLAGTQETQYF,TGTGCCAGCAGTCAAGGACTAGCGGGTACCCAAGAGACCCAGTACTTC
NA,TRBV7-9,NA,TRBJ2-1,CASSQSYNEQFF,TGTGCCAGCAGCCAAAGCTACAATGAGCAGTTCTTC
NA,TRBV13,NA,TRBJ2-7,CASSLEVGQGYEQYF,TGTGCCAGCAGCTTAGAGGTGGGGCAGGGCTACGAGCAGTACTTC
few,TRBV7-2,NA,TRBJ2-2,CASSLGGAGELFF,TGTGCCAGCAGCTTAGGTGGAGCCGGGGAGCTGTTTTTT
NA,TRBV6-5,TRBD2,TRBJ2-3,CASSSGLAGVTDTQYF,TGTGCCAGCAGTTCGGGACTAGCGGGAGTGACAGATACGCAGTATTTT
NA,TRBV7-9,NA,TRBJ1-5,CASSFEGLGQPQHF,TGTGCCAGCAGCTTTGAGGGACTAGGGCAGCCCCAGCATTTT
NA,TRBV6-4,NA,TRBJ2-1,CASSGGVDNEQFF,TGTGCCAGCAGTGGCGGGGTCGACAATGAGCAGTTCTTC
NA,TRBV9,TRBD2,TRBJ2-7,CASSELAGGLYEQYF,TGTGCCAGCAGCGAACTAGCGGGAGGTCTCTACGAGCAGTACTTC
NA,TRBV27,NA,TRBJ2-7,CASSPGSYEQYF,TGTGCCAGCAGCCCGGGATCCTACGAGCAGTACTTC
NA,TRBV6-5,NA,TRBJ2-1,CATAHWDEQFF,TGTGCCACCGCACATTGGGATGAGCAGTTCTTC
NA,TRBV7-9,TRBD2,TRBJ2-1,CASSWRTSGEQFF,TGTGCCAGCAGCTGGCGGACTAGCGGGGAGCAGTTCTTC
NA,TRBV5-4,NA,TRBJ1-2,CASSLYGAVGYTF,TGTGCCAGCAGCTTGTACGGGGCAGTGGGCTACACCTTC
NA,TRBV4-3,NA,TRBJ1-3,CASSQVGTPGSGNTIYF,TGCGCCAGCAGCCAAGTAGGGACGCCAGGCTCTGGAAACACCATATATTTT
NA,TRBV11-2,TRBD2,TRBJ2-7,CASSNKTSGFYEQYF,TGTGCCAGCAGCAACAAGACTAGCGGTTTCTACGAGCAGTACTTC
NA,TRBV27,NA,TRBJ1-2,CASSLYGRGYTF,TGTGCCAGCAGTTTATATGGTAGGGGCTACACCTTC
NA,TRBV28,NA,TRBJ2-1,CASSLFFLGVKNNEQFF,TGTGCCAGCAGTTTGTTCTTCTTAGGGGTGAAGAACAATGAGCAGTTCTTC